These T cell receptor beta chains were read from a single sample in a study of CD8 T cells in Susac syndrome. TCRdb ran MiXCR on the immunoSEQ multiplex PCR reads and lists one entry per CDR3 protein. Here the sample spans about 200,000 distinct CDR3 sequences, 90% to 95% being singletons. The source material was CD4+ T cells from PBMCs. The receptors stem from a human donor with multiple sclerosis. The CDR3 runs from the conserved cysteine through the conserved F or W. Each record gives: clone size, CDR3 length, V gene, J gene, D gene, CDR3 DNA, CDR3 protein. A D gene is named only where the DNA matches it firmly. A clone size is listed for some rows: how often the clone was seen (once, few, many), or a class if it is expanded.

clone size: .
CDR3 length: 15
V gene: TRBV3-1
J gene: TRBJ2-7
D gene: .
CDR3 DNA: TGTGCCAGCAGCCAAGGGCAGGGGCCATCCTACGAGCAGTACTTC
CDR3 protein: CASSQGQGPSYEQYF

clone size: .
CDR3 length: 13
V gene: TRBV9
J gene: TRBJ1-2
D gene: .
CDR3 DNA: TGTGCCAGCAGTAGAGGGGTTGACTATGGCTACACCTTC
CDR3 protein: CASSRGVDYGYTF

clone size: .
CDR3 length: 17
V gene: TRBV3-1
J gene: TRBJ2-1
D gene: TRBD2
CDR3 DNA: TGTGCCAGCAGCCAGCCGGGACTAGCGGTTCCTGGGGGTGAGCAGTTCTTC
CDR3 protein: CASSQPGLAVPGGEQFF

clone size: .
CDR3 length: 15
V gene: TRBV3-1
J gene: TRBJ1-6
D gene: .
CDR3 DNA: TGTGCCAGCAGCCAAGTATCACAATTTGGATCCGCCCTCCACTTT
CDR3 protein: CASSQVSQFGSALHF

clone size: .
CDR3 length: 14
V gene: TRBV20-1
J gene: TRBJ2-7
D gene: .
CDR3 DNA: TGCAGTGCTAGGGCGCGGAATGGGAGATACGAGCAGTACTTC
CDR3 protein: CSARARNGRYEQYF

clone size: .
CDR3 length: 16
V gene: TRBV4-2
J gene: TRBJ2-1
D gene: .
CDR3 DNA: TGTGCCAGCAGCCAAACCCCGGCCGGCTCCTACAATGAGCAGTTCTTC
CDR3 protein: CASSQTPAGSYNEQFF

clone size: .
CDR3 length: 14
V gene: TRBV24-1
J gene: TRBJ2-4
D gene: .
CDR3 DNA: TGTGCCACCAGTGATTCCGGGACAATTGACATTCAGTACTTC
CDR3 protein: CATSDSGTIDIQYF

clone size: .
CDR3 length: 14
V gene: TRBV29-1
J gene: TRBJ1-2
D gene: .
CDR3 DNA: TGCAGCGTTGCGTCGAGTGAGGGAATCTATGGCTACACCTTC
CDR3 protein: CSVASSEGIYGYTF

clone size: once
CDR3 length: 14
V gene: TRBV20-1
J gene: TRBJ2-1
D gene: .
CDR3 DNA: TGCAGTGCCCCTCCCGGCGGTACCTACAATGAGCAGTTCTTC
CDR3 protein: CSAPPGGTYNEQFF

clone size: .
CDR3 length: 14
V gene: TRBV28
J gene: TRBJ2-5
D gene: TRBD1
CDR3 DNA: TGTGCCAGCAGTTTCAGGGACAGGGGAGAGACCCAGTACTTC
CDR3 protein: CASSFRDRGETQYF

clone size: .
CDR3 length: 16
V gene: TRBV5-6
J gene: TRBJ1-1
D gene: .
CDR3 DNA: TGTGCCAGCAGCTTGCACGGGGATGGCATGAACACTGAAGCTTTCTTT
CDR3 protein: CASSLHGDGMNTEAFF

clone size: .
CDR3 length: 14
V gene: TRBV3-1
J gene: TRBJ2-1
D gene: .
CDR3 DNA: TGTGCCAGCAGTCTCGGACTGACAATAGGGGAGCAGTTCTTC
CDR3 protein: CASSLGLTIGEQFF

clone size: .
CDR3 length: 14
V gene: TRBV6-4
J gene: TRBJ2-7
D gene: .
CDR3 DNA: TGTGCCAGCAGTGTCTTTCAGGGCTCCTACGAGCAGTACTTC
CDR3 protein: CASSVFQGSYEQYF

clone size: .
CDR3 length: 13
V gene: TRBV20-1
J gene: TRBJ1-2
D gene: TRBD1
CDR3 DNA: TGCAGTGCTCCTACAGGGGGCGCAAATGGCTACACCTTC
CDR3 protein: CSAPTGGANGYTF

clone size: .
CDR3 length: 14
V gene: TRBV3-1
J gene: TRBJ2-4
D gene: .
CDR3 DNA: TGTGCCAGCAGGATAGGTGAGAGGCGGGGCATTCAGTACTTC
CDR3 protein: CASRIGERRGIQYF

clone size: few
CDR3 length: 17
V gene: TRBV5-8
J gene: TRBJ2-3
D gene: .
CDR3 DNA: TGTGCCAGCAGCTTGGGGCAGGCCGGGGTGTTCACAGATACGCAGTATTTT
CDR3 protein: CASSLGQAGVFTDTQYF